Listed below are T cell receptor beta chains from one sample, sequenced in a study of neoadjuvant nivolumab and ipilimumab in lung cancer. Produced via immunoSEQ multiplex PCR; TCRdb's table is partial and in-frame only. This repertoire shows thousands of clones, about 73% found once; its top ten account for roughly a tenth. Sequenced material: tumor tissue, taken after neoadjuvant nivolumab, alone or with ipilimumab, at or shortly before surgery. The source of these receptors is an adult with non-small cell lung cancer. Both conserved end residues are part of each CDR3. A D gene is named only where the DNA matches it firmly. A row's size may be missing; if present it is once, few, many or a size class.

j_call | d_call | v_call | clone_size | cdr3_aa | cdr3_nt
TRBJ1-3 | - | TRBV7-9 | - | CASSPGRRGGATIYF | TGTGCCAGCAGCCCGGGACGCCGGGGGGGGGCCACCATATATTTT
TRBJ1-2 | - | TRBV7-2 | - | CASSLGVGIYGYTF | TGTGCCAGCAGCTTAGGGGTAGGGATCTATGGCTACACCTTC
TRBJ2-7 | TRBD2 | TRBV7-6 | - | CASSYSGDEQYF | TGTGCCAGCAGCTATAGCGGGGACGAGCAGTACTTC
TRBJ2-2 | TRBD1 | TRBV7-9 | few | CASSLTQGANTGELFF | TGTGCCAGCAGCTTAACTCAGGGGGCGAACACCGGGGAGCTGTTTTTT
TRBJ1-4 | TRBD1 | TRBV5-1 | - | CASSFRDRGVREKLFF | TGCGCCAGCAGCTTCCGGGACAGGGGTGTGAGGGAAAAACTGTTTTTT
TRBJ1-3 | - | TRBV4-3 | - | CASSRNQGNTIYF | TGCGCCAGCAGCCGAAATCAGGGAAACACCATATATTTT
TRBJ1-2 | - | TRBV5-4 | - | CASSQAGNYGYTF | TGTGCCAGCAGCCAGGCAGGGAACTATGGCTACACCTTC
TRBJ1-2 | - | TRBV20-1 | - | CSVKGYGYTF | TGCAGTGTCAAGGGGTATGGCTACACCTTC
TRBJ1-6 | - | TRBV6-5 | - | CAIRQEYNSPLHF | TGTGCAATACGACAGGAGTATAATTCACCCCTCCACTTT
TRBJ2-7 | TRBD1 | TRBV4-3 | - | CASSQQRTGSYEQYF | TGCGCCAGCAGCCAACAACGGACAGGGTCCTACGAGCAGTACTTC
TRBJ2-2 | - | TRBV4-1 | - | CASSQGFGELFF | TGCGCCAGCAGCCAAGGGTTCGGGGAGCTGTTTTTT
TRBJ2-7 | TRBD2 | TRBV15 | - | CATSLGLAGTYEQYF | TGTGCCACCAGCCTAGGACTAGCGGGGACGTACGAGCAGTACTTC
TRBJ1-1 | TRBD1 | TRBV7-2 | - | CASSPRTGSVNTEAFF | TGTGCCAGCAGCCCCAGGACAGGGTCGGTGAACACTGAAGCTTTCTTT
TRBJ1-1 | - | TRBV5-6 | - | CASSPGMNTEAFF | TGTGCCAGCAGCCCCGGGATGAACACTGAAGCTTTCTTT
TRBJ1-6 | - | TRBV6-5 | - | CASTVLNSPLHF | TGTGCCAGCACCGTATTAAATTCACCCCTCCACTTT
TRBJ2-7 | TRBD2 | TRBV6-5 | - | CASSYTGTSYEQYF | TGTGCCAGCAGTTACACCGGGACTAGTTACGAGCAGTACTTC
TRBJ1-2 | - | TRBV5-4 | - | CASRAGVGFICLSYGYTF | TGTGCCAGCAGAGCAGGGGTAGGATTTATCTGCCTTAGCTATGGCTACACCTTC
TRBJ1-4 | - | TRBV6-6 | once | CASSLGDYGEVFF | TGTGCCAGCAGTTTGGGGGACTACGGGGAGGTGTTTTTT
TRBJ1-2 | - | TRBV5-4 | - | CASSFESADYGGYTF | TGTGCCAGCAGCTTTGAATCTGCAGACTATGGTGGCTACACCTTC
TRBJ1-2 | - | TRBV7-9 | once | CASSLGRGVYGYTF | TGTGCCAGCAGCTTAGGTAGAGGGGTCTATGGCTACACCTTC
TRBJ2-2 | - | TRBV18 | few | CASSPWAIMNTGELFF | TGTGCCAGCTCACCATGGGCAATCATGAACACCGGGGAGCTGTTTTTT
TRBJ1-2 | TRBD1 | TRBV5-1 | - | CASSLGTGAPGYTF | TGTGCCAGCAGCTTGGGGACAGGGGCGCCCGGCTACACCTTC
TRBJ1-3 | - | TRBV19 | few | CASKRDSGNTIYF | TGTGCCAGTAAGCGGGACTCTGGAAACACCATATATTTT
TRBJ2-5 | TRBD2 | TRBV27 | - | CASSIGGAGETQYF | TGTGCCAGCAGTATCGGGGGGGCTGGGGAGACCCAGTACTTC
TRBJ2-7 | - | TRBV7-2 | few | CASRRTSGDSYEQYF | TGTGCCAGCAGAAGGACCTCGGGCGACTCCTACGAGCAGTACTTC
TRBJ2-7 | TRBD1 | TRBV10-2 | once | CASLGQGFYEQYF | TGCGCCAGTCTGGGACAGGGATTCTACGAGCAGTACTTC
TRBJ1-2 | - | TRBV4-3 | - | CASSQQNTGTGYGYTF | TGCGCCAGCAGCCAACAGAATACAGGGACGGGTTATGGCTACACCTTC
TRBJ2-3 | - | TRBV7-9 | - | CASSLKNSGTFSTDTQYF | TGTGCCAGCAGCTTAAAAAATTCCGGGACATTTAGCACAGATACGCAGTATTTT
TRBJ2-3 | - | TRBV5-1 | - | CASRGQPTDTQYF | TGCGCCAGCAGAGGACAGCCCACAGATACGCAGTATTTT
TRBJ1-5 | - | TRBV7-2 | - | CASSPGVNQPQHF | TGTGCCAGCAGCCCGGGAGTCAATCAGCCCCAGCATTTT